Following are 30 T cell receptor beta chains from one sample sequenced in a study of blood T cell repertoires in COVID-19. Repertoires were generated with immunoSEQ multiplex PCR, while TCRdb's copy carries only in-frame clones and drops some. The table lists 35,000 to 50,000 clones, about 83% of them singletons. The sample taken for sequencing was peripheral blood. These receptors came from a woman aged 80 or over with acute or convalescent COVID-19.

V gene TRBV5-4 combines with J gene TRBJ2-4; D is possibly TRBD1 (6 bases). The CDR3 sequence is 13 residues long. V dropped 0 bases and J dropped 8 bases, with 9 bases sitting between them. Germline CDR1 and CDR2: SGHNT and YYREEE (reference sequence). Here the CDR3 reads CASSLDTGYIQYF. CDR3 nucleotide sequence: TGTGCCAGCAGCTTGGACACAGGGTACATTCAGTACTTC.

This clone was seen once. The V gene is TRBV5-4, the J gene TRBJ1-4; D gene unclear. Deletions cut 4 bases from V and 7 bases from J, with 17 bases between. Looked up from germline, CDR1 is SGHNT and CDR2 is YYREEE (reference sequence). This CDR3 comprises 15 residues. The CDR3 spells CASSHNQVGTEKLFF. CDR3 nucleotides: TGTGCCAGCAGCCATAACCAGGTGGGCACTGAAAAACTGTTTTTT.

The chain couples TRBV4-2 to TRBJ2-3; 11 bases fit TRBD2. CDR3 size: 19 residues. The J segment lost 2 bases and the V segment lost 0 bases, leaving 10 bases of the junction unmatched. Per the germline V gene, CDR1 is LGHNA and CDR2 is YNFKEQ. The CDR3 coding sequence is TGTGCCAGCAGCCAAGAGGGTTCTAGCGGGGGGTCGATCACAGATACGCAGTATTTT. This translates into CASSQEGSSGGSITDTQYF.

The rearrangement links TRBV18 to TRBJ2-5, with 11 positions matching TRBD1. In germline, CDR1 is KGHSH, CDR2 LQKENI. The CDR3 is 16 residues long. Trimming at V came to 3 bases and at J to 5 bases, leaving 8 bases not matched to a gene. As DNA, the CDR3 is TGTGCCAGCTCACCGGATGGACAGGGGGCTTGGGAGACCCAGTACTTC. Its translation is CASSPDGQGAWETQYF.

This clone has more than one count but fewer than ten. The chain links TRBV5-1 to TRBJ2-5, with a tentative D call TRBD1 (6 bases). Trimming left V 4 bases short and J 4 bases short, with 11 bases between. The germline CDR1 and CDR2 sequences are SGHRS and YFSETQ. The CDR3 sequence is 13 residues long. The CDR3 loop is CASSSQGRETQYF. In DNA form, the CDR3 reads TGCGCCAGCAGCAGCCAGGGGAGAGAGACCCAGTACTTC.

On this clone itself: Sequence at one end of the junction differs from germline and may be a read error. The chain joins TRBV6-1 to TRBJ1-1; possibly TRBD1 for D (5 bases). Germline V gene sequence: CDR1 MNHNS, CDR2 SASEGT. The CDR3 has 13 amino acids. The CDR3 protein is CACSGGMNTEAFF. In nucleotides, the CDR3 is TGTGCCTGCAGCGGGGGGATGAACACTGAAGCTTTCTTT.

The CDR3 here is CASSFDIEQYF. The DNA for the CDR3 is TGTGCCAGCAGCTTCGACATCGAGCAGTACTTC. V is TRBV7-9 and J is TRBJ2-7; D is undetermined. CDR3 length equals 11 residues. The germline gives CDR1 SEHNR, CDR2 FQNEAQ (reference sequence). V lost 3 bases to trimming and J lost 6 bases, with 6 bases between them.

The rearrangement joins TRBV9 to TRBJ2-1, with TRBD2 matching 8 bases. V lost 3 bases, J lost 7 bases, and 9 bases stayed unmatched. Germline assignment: CDR1 SGDLS and CDR2 YYNGEE. CDR3 length equals 15 residues. DNA for the CDR3: TGTGCCAGCAGCGCGGGGGGGGCCCTGAGAAATGAGCAGTTCTTC. Protein product: CASSAGGALRNEQFF.

The chain links TRBV2 to TRBJ1-1, with D unclear. Germline CDR1 reads SNHLY; CDR2 reads FYNNEI. V was trimmed by 2 bases and J by 1 base, leaving 8 bases between them. The CDR3 has 14 amino acids. In nucleotides, the CDR3 is TGTGCCAGCAGTGAACATACCAGGAACACTGAAGCTTTCTTT. Protein: CASSEHTRNTEAFF.

The J gene is TRBJ2-7, the V gene TRBV4-2; D gene ambiguous. CDR3 length: 16 residues. Germline V gene lookup returns CDR1 LGHNA and CDR2 YNFKEQ. Trimming cost V 0 bases and J 3 bases, with 15 bases left between them. The CDR3 coding sequence is TGTGCCAGCAGCCAAGATAGGCGGCAGAGAAACTACGAGCAGTACTTC. Residues: CASSQDRRQRNYEQYF.

The rearrangement joins TRBV18 to TRBJ2-7, with D perhaps matching TRBD2 (5 bases). Trimming shortened V by 3 bases and J by 6 bases, and 18 bases separated the two germline ends. Germline CDR1 reads KGHSH; CDR2 reads LQKENI. CDR3 length: 15 amino acids. In DNA form, the CDR3 reads TGTGCCAGCTCACCCCTTTATGAGGAGGCAGGCGAGCAGTACTTC. Its protein product is CASSPLYEEAGEQYF.

This clone was detected only once. The V call is TRBV6-5, the J call TRBJ1-1, with 8 bases fitting TRBD1. CDR3 size: 13 residues. Unmatched junction bases numbered 4, after V lost 7 bases and J lost 3 bases. CDR1 is MNHEY and CDR2 is SVGAGI in the germline V gene. CDR3 region: CASTVTGDTEAFF. As DNA, the CDR3 is TGTGCCAGCACCGTGACAGGGGACACTGAAGCTTTCTTT.

The chain recombines TRBV5-1 with TRBJ1-1; D gene unclear. The CDR3 is 16 amino acids. The germline V gene encodes CDR1 SGHRS and CDR2 YFSETQ. Trimming removed 0 bases from V and 1 base from J, with 13 bases in between. The CDR3 sequence is CASSLDVRQGNTEAFF. CDR3 nucleotides: TGCGCCAGCAGCTTGGACGTCCGACAAGGGAACACTGAAGCTTTCTTT. Full variable domain (outside the CDR3, taken from reference TRBV5-1 and TRBJ1-1): KAGVTQTPRYLIKTRGQQVTLSCSPISGHRSVSWYQQTPGQGLQFLFEYFSETQRNKGNFPGRFSGRQFSNSRSEMNVSTLELGDSALYLCASSLDVRQGNTEAFFGQGTRLTVV.

This chain connects TRBV12-3 or TRBV12-4 to TRBJ2-7, with 10 nucleotides matching TRBD2. V shed 11 bases and J 2 bases; nucleotides not matched to a gene: 6. The CDR3 covers 13 residues. Here the CDR3 reads CAGLAGDAYEQYF. The CDR3 bases are TGTGCCGGCCTAGCGGGAGACGCCTACGAGCAGTACTTC.

V and J are TRBV4-1 and TRBJ2-7; TRBD1 matches 7 bases. The CDR3 runs 14 residues. Germline assignment: CDR1 MGHRA and CDR2 YSYEKL. The J segment lost 2 bases and the V segment lost 4 bases, leaving 5 bases of the junction unmatched. The CDR3 loop reads CASSRPGQTYEQYF. The CDR3, as DNA: TGCGCCAGCAGCCGGCCGGGACAGACCTACGAGCAGTACTTC.

This chain joins TRBV2 and TRBJ1-2, with D perhaps matching TRBD1 (6 bases). Deletions cut 7 bases from V and 8 bases from J, with 20 bases between. The CDR3 has 14 residues. Germline assignment: CDR1 SNHLY and CDR2 FYNNEI. CDR3 protein: CASTIEGGAQGYTF. In DNA, the CDR3 is TGTGCCAGCACAATCGAAGGGGGGGCGCAAGGCTACACCTTC.

This clone was counted a single time. The rearrangement uses TRBV7-8 and TRBJ2-5; 10 bases map to TRBD2. This CDR3 is built from 17 residues. Germline V CDR1 and CDR2: SGHVS, FQNEAQ. V lost 1 base and J lost 0; bases outside the gene matches: 5. CDR3 sequence reads: CASSLGWTSGDQETQYF. CDR3 sequence (DNA): TGTGCCAGCAGCTTAGGGTGGACTAGCGGAGACCAAGAGACCCAGTACTTC.

V gene TRBV2 combines with J gene TRBJ2-5; D unclear. V was cut by 3 bases and J by 7 bases, with 15 bases left in between. Germline V gene lookup returns CDR1 SNHLY and CDR2 FYNNEI. CDR3 length: 14 amino acids. The CDR3 protein is CASSEWRGRGTQYF. The CDR3 DNA sequence: TGTGCCAGCAGTGAGTGGCGCGGTCGAGGGACCCAGTACTTC.

The sample holds one count of this clone. The genes are TRBV5-4 and TRBJ2-3; weak D call: TRBD1 (6 bases). V gave up 2 bases and J gave up 6 bases, with 13 bases separating them. This CDR3 is 14 amino acids long. Germline lookup yields CDR1 SGHNT and CDR2 YYREEE (reference sequence). CDR3 DNA: TGTGCCAGCAGCTTCGAGAGAAGGGGGGATACGCAGTATTTT. This gives the protein CASSFERRGDTQYF.

The CDR3 sequence is CASSLGGGGVQETQYF. CDR3 nucleotides: TGCGCCAGCAGCTTGGGCGGCGGGGGGGTCCAAGAGACCCAGTACTTC. The gene calls are TRBV5-1 and TRBJ2-5; TRBD2 agrees at 9 bases. J was trimmed by 1 base and V by 0 bases; bases with no gene match: 4. The CDR3 loop spans 16 amino acids. The germline CDR1 and CDR2 sequences are SGHRS and YFSETQ.

This clone showed up just a few times. V is TRBV5-4 and J is TRBJ1-1; no definite D call. The CDR3 covers 15 residues. V shed 3 bases and J shed 0 bases, with 12 bases lying between them. The germline V gene encodes CDR1 SGHNT and CDR2 YYREEE (reference sequence). CDR3 in amino acids: CASSSWKEMNTEAFF. DNA for the CDR3: TGTGCCAGCAGCTCCTGGAAGGAGATGAACACTGAAGCTTTCTTT. Using reference TRBV5-4 and TRBJ1-1 for the parts outside the CDR3, the full variable domain is ETGVTQSPTHLIKTRGQQVTLRCSSQSGHNTVSWYQQALGQGPQFIFQYYREEENGRGNFPPRFSGLQFPNYSSELNVNALELDDSALYLCASSSWKEMNTEAFFGQGTRLTVV.

The CDR3 nucleotides are TGTGCAGGGAGGGGACCTCCCCCTGAAGCTTTCTTT. Translated: CAGRGPPPEAFF. The chain has TRBV18 and TRBJ1-1; D is possibly TRBD1 (5 bases). Germline-derived CDR1 and CDR2 are KGHSH and LQKENI. The CDR3 runs 12 residues.

The genes are TRBV5-1 and TRBJ1-3, with D possibly TRBD1 on 5 matching bases. The ends were cut back, 2 bases at V and 1 base at J, with 7 bases in the middle. This CDR3 comprises 14 residues. The germline gives CDR1 SGHRS, CDR2 YFSETQ. The CDR3 bases are TGCGCCAGCAGCTTAGGGGTTTCTGGAAACACCATATATTTT. Translated, it gives CASSLGVSGNTIYF.

The chain joins TRBV7-2 to TRBJ2-5; 9 bases align to TRBD2. This CDR3 comprises 14 residues. J was trimmed by 5 bases and V by 3 bases; bases with no gene match: 4. Germline CDR1 reads SGHTA; CDR2 reads FQGNSA. The chain's CDR3 is CASSLGTSRETQYF. DNA of the CDR3: TGTGCCAGCAGCTTGGGGACTAGCCGGGAGACCCAGTACTTC.

The chain couples TRBV5-1 to TRBJ2-3; D is unclear. CDR1 is SGHRS and CDR2 is YFSETQ in the germline V gene. The germline V and J ends were trimmed by 3 bases and 1 base, with 6 bases remaining between them. CDR3 size: 13 residues. CDR3 bases: TGCGCCAGCAGCTCTCAGGGCACAGATACGCAGTATTTT. Its translation: CASSSQGTDTQYF.

This sequence joins TRBV11-3 and TRBJ2-3; 10 nucleotides match TRBD1. This CDR3 is 16 amino acids long. The V gene end was trimmed by 5 bases and the J gene end by 2 bases; junction bases not matched to a gene: 7. From germline, CDR1 is SGHNT and CDR2 YENEEA. The CDR3 loop reads CASSPRTGGLTDTQYF. CDR3 DNA: TGTGCCAGCAGCCCCCGGACAGGGGGGCTCACAGATACGCAGTATTTT.

This rearrangement joins TRBV10-1 to TRBJ2-7; TRBD1 agrees at 9 bases. This CDR3 spans 18 amino acids. Germline V gene lookup returns CDR1 WNHNN and CDR2 SYGVQD (reference sequence). Trimming at V came to 7 bases and at J to 2 bases, leaving 18 bases not matched to a gene. CDR3 region: CASTHNLLRDRAAYEQYF. The CDR3 DNA follows: TGCGCCAGCACTCACAATCTCCTCCGGGACAGGGCAGCCTACGAGCAGTACTTC.

V is TRBV5-1 and J is TRBJ2-1; the match to TRBD2 covers 10 bases. V gave up 0 bases and J gave up 3 bases; unmatched junction bases: 3. From germline, CDR1 is SGHRS and CDR2 YFSETQ. This CDR3 contains 16 residues. The CDR3 is CASSLASGGLYNEQFF. The CDR3 DNA reads as TGCGCCAGCAGCTTGGCTAGCGGGGGCCTCTACAATGAGCAGTTCTTC.

V and J are TRBV6-6 and TRBJ1-4; maybe TRBD1 (6 bases). V lost 5 bases to trimming and J lost 2 bases, with 18 bases between them. The CDR3 contains 17 residues. The germline V gene encodes CDR1 MNHNY and CDR2 SVGAGI (reference sequence). Here the CDR3 reads CASSLRGTEATNEKLFF. The CDR3, as DNA: TGTGCCAGCAGTCTCAGGGGCACTGAGGCGACTAATGAAAAACTGTTTTTT.

This clone has more than one count but fewer than ten. The chain is built from TRBV7-3 and TRBJ2-1; TRBD1 agrees at 9 bases. With V trimmed by 5 bases and J by 8 bases, 10 bases remained unmatched. Germline V lookup: CDR1 SGHTA, CDR2 FQGTGA. This CDR3 region has 15 residues. CDR3 loop: CASSLDRGLFDEQFF. In DNA form, the CDR3 reads TGTGCCAGCAGCCTGGACAGGGGCCTATTCGATGAGCAGTTCTTC.